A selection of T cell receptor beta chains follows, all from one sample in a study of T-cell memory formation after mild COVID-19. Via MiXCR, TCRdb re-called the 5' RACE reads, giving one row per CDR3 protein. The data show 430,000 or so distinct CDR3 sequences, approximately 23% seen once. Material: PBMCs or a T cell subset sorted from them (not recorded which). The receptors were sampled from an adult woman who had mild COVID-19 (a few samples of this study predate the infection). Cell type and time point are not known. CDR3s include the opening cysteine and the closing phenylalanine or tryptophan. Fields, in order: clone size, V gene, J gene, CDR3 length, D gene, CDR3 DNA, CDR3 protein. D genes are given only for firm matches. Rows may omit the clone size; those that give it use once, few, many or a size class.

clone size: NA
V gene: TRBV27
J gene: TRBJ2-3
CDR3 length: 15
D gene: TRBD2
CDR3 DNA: TGTGCCAGCAGTTTAGAACTAGCGTGCCGAGATACGCAGTATTTT
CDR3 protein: CASSLELACRDTQYF

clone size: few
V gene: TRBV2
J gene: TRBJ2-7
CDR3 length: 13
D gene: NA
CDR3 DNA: TGTGCCAGCAGTGGAGGAGGACTTGGCGAGCAGTACTTC
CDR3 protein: CASSGGGLGEQYF

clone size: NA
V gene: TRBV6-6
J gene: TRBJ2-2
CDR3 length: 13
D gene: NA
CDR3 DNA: TGTGCCAGCAGTTACACGGCCACCGGGGAGCTGTTTTTT
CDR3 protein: CASSYTATGELFF

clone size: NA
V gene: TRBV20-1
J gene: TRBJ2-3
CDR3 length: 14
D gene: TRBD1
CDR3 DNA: TGCAGTGCTAGGAGGACAGGGGGCACAGATACGCAGTATTTT
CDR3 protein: CSARRTGGTDTQYF

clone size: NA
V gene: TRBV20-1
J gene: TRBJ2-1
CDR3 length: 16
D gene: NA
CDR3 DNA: TGCAGTGCTAGAGATCGCGGGGTCCAAAAGGGGAATGAGCAGTTCTTC
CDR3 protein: CSARDRGVQKGNEQFF

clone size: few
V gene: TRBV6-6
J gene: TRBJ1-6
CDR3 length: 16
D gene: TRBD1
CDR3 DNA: TGTGCCAGCAGAGCACCGACAGGGCGGTTAAATTCACCCCTCCACTTT
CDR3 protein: CASRAPTGRLNSPLHF

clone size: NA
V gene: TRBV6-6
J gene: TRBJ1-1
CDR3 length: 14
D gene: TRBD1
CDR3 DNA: TGTGCCAGCAGACTAAGACAGGGAATCACTGAAGCTTTCTTT
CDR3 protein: CASRLRQGITEAFF

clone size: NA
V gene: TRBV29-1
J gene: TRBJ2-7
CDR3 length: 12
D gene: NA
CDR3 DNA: TGCAGCGTTGAGGACCAGGGCTACGAGCAGTACTTC
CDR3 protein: CSVEDQGYEQYF

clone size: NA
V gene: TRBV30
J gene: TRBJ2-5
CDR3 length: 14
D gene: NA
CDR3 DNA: TGTGCCTGGAGTCCAATTGACAGGTGGGAGACCCAGTACTTC
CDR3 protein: CAWSPIDRWETQYF

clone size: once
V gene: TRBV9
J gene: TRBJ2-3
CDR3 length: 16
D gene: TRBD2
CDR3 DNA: TGTGCCAGCAGCTTGACTAGCGGGGGAGGTCGGGATACGCAGTATTTT
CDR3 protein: CASSLTSGGGRDTQYF

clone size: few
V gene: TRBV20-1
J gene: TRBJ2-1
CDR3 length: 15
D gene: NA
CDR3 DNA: TGCAGTGCGGTTAGGACACCTGTTACCCACAATGAGCAGTTCTTC
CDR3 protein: CSAVRTPVTHNEQFF

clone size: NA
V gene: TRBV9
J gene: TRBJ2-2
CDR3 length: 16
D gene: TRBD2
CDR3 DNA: TGTGCCAGCAGCATCCGGACTAGCGCCGGTACCGGGGAGCTGTTTTTT
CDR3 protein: CASSIRTSAGTGELFF

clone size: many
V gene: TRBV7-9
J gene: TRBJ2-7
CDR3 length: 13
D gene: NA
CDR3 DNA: TGTGCCAGCAGCCCCCCCGGTCCCTACGAGCAGTACTTC
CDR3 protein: CASSPPGPYEQYF

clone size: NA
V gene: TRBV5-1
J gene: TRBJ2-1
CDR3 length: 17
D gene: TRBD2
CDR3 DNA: TGCGCCAGCAGCAGGGGACTAGCGGGAGGTCAGTACGGTGAGCAGTTCTTC
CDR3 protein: CASSRGLAGGQYGEQFF

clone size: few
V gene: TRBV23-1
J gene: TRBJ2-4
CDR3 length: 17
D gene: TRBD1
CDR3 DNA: TGCGCCAGCACGGCCAGGACAGGGCGATGGGCCAAAAACATTCAGTACTTC
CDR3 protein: CASTARTGRWAKNIQYF

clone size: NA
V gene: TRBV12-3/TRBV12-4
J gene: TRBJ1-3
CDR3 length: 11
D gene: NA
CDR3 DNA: TGTGCCAGCAGTTACCCAGACACCATATATTTT
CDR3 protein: CASSYPDTIYF

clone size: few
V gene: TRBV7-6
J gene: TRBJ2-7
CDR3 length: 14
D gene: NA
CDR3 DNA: TGTGCCAGCAGCCCTTCCTCAGGAGCCTACGAGCAGTACTTC
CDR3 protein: CASSPSSGAYEQYF

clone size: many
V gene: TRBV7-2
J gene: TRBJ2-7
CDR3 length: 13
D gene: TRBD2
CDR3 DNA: TGTGCCAGCAGCTGGCGGGAGAACTACGAGCAGTACTTC
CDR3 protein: CASSWRENYEQYF

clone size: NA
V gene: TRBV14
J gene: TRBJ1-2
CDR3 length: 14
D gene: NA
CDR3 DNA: TGTGCCAGCAGCCAGTCGCCCGGATTCTATGGCTACACCTTC
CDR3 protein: CASSQSPGFYGYTF

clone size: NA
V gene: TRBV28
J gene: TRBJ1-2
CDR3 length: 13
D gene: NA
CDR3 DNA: TGTGCTACGCTCTTAAGGGATATTTTTGGCTACACCTTC
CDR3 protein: CATLLRDIFGYTF

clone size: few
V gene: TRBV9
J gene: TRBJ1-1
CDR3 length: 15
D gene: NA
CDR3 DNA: TGTGCCAGCAGCGTAGGTAGTCAGGGGAACACTGAAGCTTTCTTT
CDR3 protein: CASSVGSQGNTEAFF

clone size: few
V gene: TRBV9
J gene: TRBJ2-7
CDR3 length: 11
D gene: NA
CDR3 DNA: TGTGCCAGCAGCTCCGGACGTGGGCAGTACTTC
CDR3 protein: CASSSGRGQYF

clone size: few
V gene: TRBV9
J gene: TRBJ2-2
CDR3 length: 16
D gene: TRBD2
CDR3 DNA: TGTGCCAGCAGCGTTGGTCTAGCGGGGCGGACCGGGGAGCTGTTTTTT
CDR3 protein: CASSVGLAGRTGELFF

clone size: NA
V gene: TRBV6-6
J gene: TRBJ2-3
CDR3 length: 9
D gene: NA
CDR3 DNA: TGTGCCAGTGGGGATACGCAGTATTTT
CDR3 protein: CASGDTQYF

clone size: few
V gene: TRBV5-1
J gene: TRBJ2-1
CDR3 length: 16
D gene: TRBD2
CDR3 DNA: TGCGCCAGCAGCTTGGTACTAGCGGGAGGGATTAATGAGCAGTTCTTC
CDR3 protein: CASSLVLAGGINEQFF

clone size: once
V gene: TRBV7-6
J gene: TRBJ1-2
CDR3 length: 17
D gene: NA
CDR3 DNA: TGTGCCAGCAGCTTAAATCCAAGGCAGGGCCCTAACTATGGCTACACCTTC
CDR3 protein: CASSLNPRQGPNYGYTF

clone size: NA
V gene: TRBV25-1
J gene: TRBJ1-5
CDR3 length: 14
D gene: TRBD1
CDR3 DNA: TGTGCCAGCAGTGAAACAGGGGGCCATCAGCCCCAGCATTTT
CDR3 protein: CASSETGGHQPQHF

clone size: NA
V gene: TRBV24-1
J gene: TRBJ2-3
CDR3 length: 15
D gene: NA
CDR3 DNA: TGTGCCACCAGCGGAACCCTCAGGGGAACAGATACGCAGTATTTT
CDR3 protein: CATSGTLRGTDTQYF

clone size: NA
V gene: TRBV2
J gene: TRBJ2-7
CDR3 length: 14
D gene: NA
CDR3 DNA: TGTGCCAGCAAGTTAGGGTCCCTTAACTACGAGCAGTACTTC
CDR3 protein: CASKLGSLNYEQYF

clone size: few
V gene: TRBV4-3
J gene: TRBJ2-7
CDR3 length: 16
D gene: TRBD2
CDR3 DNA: TGCGCCAGCAGCCAAGAACCGGGACTAGCGATCTACGAGCAGTACTTC
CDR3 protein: CASSQEPGLAIYEQYF

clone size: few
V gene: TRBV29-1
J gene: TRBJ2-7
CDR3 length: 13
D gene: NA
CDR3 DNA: TGCAGCGTCGAGGACGGATACTCCTACGAGCAGTACTTC
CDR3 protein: CSVEDGYSYEQYF

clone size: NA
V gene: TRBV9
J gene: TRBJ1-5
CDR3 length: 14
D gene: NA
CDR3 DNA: TGTGCCAGCAGCCAGAGGAAACAGCATCAGCCCCAGCATTTT
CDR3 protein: CASSQRKQHQPQHF

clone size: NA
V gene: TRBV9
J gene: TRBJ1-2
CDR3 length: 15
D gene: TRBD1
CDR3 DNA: TGTGCCAGCAGCTACTCCGGGACAGAACACTATGGCTACACCTTC
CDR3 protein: CASSYSGTEHYGYTF

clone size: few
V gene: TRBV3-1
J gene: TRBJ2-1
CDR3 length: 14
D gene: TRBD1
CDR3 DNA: TGTGCCAGCAGCCCCGACAGGGTCCGGGATGAGCAGTTCTTC
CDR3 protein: CASSPDRVRDEQFF

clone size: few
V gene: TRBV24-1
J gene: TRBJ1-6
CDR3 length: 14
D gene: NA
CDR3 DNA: TGTGCCACCAGTGAGGGGGGTACACATTCACCCCTCCACTTT
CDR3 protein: CATSEGGTHSPLHF

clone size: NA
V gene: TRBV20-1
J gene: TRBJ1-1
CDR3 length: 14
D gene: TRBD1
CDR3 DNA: TGCAGTGCACCCCCCGGGACAGGGTACACTGAAGCTTTCTTT
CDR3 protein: CSAPPGTGYTEAFF

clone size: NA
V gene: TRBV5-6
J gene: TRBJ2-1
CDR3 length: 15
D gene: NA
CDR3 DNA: TGTGCCAGCAGCCGAGACAGCCAGACCTACAATGAGCAGTTCTTC
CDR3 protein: CASSRDSQTYNEQFF

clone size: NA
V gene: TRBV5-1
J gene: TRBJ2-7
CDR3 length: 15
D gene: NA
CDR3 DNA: TGCGCCAGCAGCTTGGGGGTCAGGGAAGGCGACGAGCAGTACTTC
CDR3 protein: CASSLGVREGDEQYF